This TCR beta chain was identified in a study of blood T cell repertoires in COVID-19. Produced via immunoSEQ multiplex PCR; TCRdb's table is partial and in-frame only. Here the sample spans 30,000 to 35,000 clones, roughly 91% being singletons. Deletions cut 6 bases from V and 6 bases from J, with 15 bases between. This CDR3 contains 14 residues. Looked up from germline, CDR1 is MNHEY and CDR2 is SVGAGI. The receptor was isolated from an elderly man with acute or convalescent COVID-19. Sequenced: peripheral blood. The rearrangement links TRBV6-5 to TRBJ2-1, with a tentative D call TRBD1 (6 bases). CDR3 sequence (DNA): TGTGCCAGCAGGAGCAGGACAGCTTCCAATGAGCAGTTCTTC. Protein product: CASRSRTASNEQFF.